Shown below are 30 T cell receptor beta chains from a single sample sequenced in a study of T cell repertoires in cytomegalovirus infection. TCRdb re-called the reads with MiXCR, one entry per CDR3 protein. The sample records 480,000 or so distinct CDR3 sequences, approximately 11% being singletons. The sample comprised PBMCs. The receptor source for this set is a human donor in good health (CMV status not recorded). Some clones in this sample may be carry-over from other donors' samples.

The table lists this clonotype with many counts. The rearrangement uses TRBV20-1 and TRBJ2-1; 15 bases match TRBD2. V was clipped by 5 bases and J by 2 bases; unmatched bases: 7. Germline V gene lookup returns CDR1 DFQATT and CDR2 SNEGSKA (reference sequence). CDR3 size: 17 residues. CDR3 bases: TGCAGTGCTGACAAGGGGACTAGCGGGGGGCCCTACAATGAGCAGTTCTTC. Amino acids: CSADKGTSGGPYNEQFF.

This clonotype was counted many times. The V call is TRBV10-3, the J call TRBJ2-7; 10 nucleotides match TRBD2. J lost 0 bases, V lost 2 bases, and 4 bases had no gene match. Germline CDR1 and CDR2: ENHRY and SYGVKD. The CDR3 covers 16 residues. CDR3 amino acids: CAISERTSGGSYEQYF. The CDR3 DNA sequence: TGTGCCATCAGTGAGAGGACTAGCGGCGGCTCCTACGAGCAGTACTTC.

This clonotype occurred a few times. The chain links TRBV6-2 or TRBV6-3 to TRBJ1-2; D not resolved. CDR3 size: 13 residues. Germline loops: CDR1 MNHEY, CDR2 SVGEGT. V was cut by 6 bases and J by 4 bases, with 12 bases left in between. The CDR3 reads CASSPTVFYGYTF. In DNA, the CDR3 is TGTGCCAGCAGCCCCACAGTATTCTATGGCTACACCTTC.

This clonotype was recorded at least ten times. One junction end disagrees with the germline gene, perhaps due to a read error. This chain connects TRBV7-7 to TRBJ2-3, with TRBD2 as a possible D gene (6 bases). Germline CDR1 and CDR2: SSHAT and FNYEAQ (reference sequence). CDR3 size: 18 residues. CDR3 amino acids: CASSFKGGISSSTDTQYF. The CDR3 DNA follows: TGTGCTAGCAGCTTTAAGGGCGGGATCTCTTCTAGCACAGATACGCAGTATTTT.

In this sample, this clonotype turned up a few times. The V and J genes are TRBV29-1 and TRBJ2-5; D is undetermined. Deletions cut 0 bases from V and 5 bases from J, with 10 bases between. The CDR3 consists of 13 residues. Germline V gives CDR1 SQVTM, CDR2 ANQGSEA. CDR3 bases: TGCAGCGTTGAAGACCGGGCAATGGAGACCCAGTACTTC. Its translation is CSVEDRAMETQYF.

In this sample, this clonotype turned up a few times. The gene calls are TRBV27 and TRBJ2-6; 10 positions match TRBD1. The CDR3 runs to 16 residues. V lost 8 bases and J lost 1; bases outside the gene matches: 5. Looked up from germline, CDR1 is MNHEY and CDR2 is SMNVEV (reference sequence). The CDR3 loop reads CASLGTGDSGANVLTF. CDR3 sequence (DNA): TGTGCCAGCCTAGGGACAGGGGATTCTGGGGCCAACGTCCTGACTTTC.

In its sample, this clonotype was seen many times. The chain joins TRBV7-9 to TRBJ1-5; D is undetermined. V was trimmed by 1 base and J by 5 bases, leaving 9 bases between them. The CDR3 extends over 14 amino acids. Germline V gives CDR1 SEHNR, CDR2 FQNEAQ (reference sequence). In nucleotides, the CDR3 is TGTGCCAGCAGCTTAGGGATCCCTGATCAGCCCCAGCATTTT. This encodes CASSLGIPDQPQHF.

This clonotype was observed many times. This chain links TRBV7-8 with TRBJ2-7, with a tentative D call TRBD2 (5 bases). Germline-derived CDR1 and CDR2 are SGHVS and FQNEAQ. V was shortened by 2 bases and J by 7 bases, with 18 bases between the two germline ends. The CDR3 totals 15 residues. The CDR3 here is CASSLPRDYRGEQYF. CDR3 DNA sequence: TGTGCCAGCAGCTTACCCCGCGACTATCGAGGAGAGCAGTACTTC.

The sample holds many counts of this clonotype. The rearrangement links TRBV14 to TRBJ2-5; tentatively, D is TRBD2 (6 bases). Germline assignment: CDR1 SGHDN and CDR2 FVKESK. Trimming stripped 5 bases from V and 2 bases from J, with 15 bases between. This CDR3 contains 15 residues. The CDR3 DNA follows: TGTGCCAGCAGCTCAACTAGCCTCCTTCAAGAGACCCAGTACTTC. The encoded protein is CASSSTSLLQETQYF.

V and J are TRBV28 and TRBJ1-4; 10 positions match TRBD1. Germline-derived CDR1 and CDR2 are MDHEN and SYDVKM. The V and J ends lost 8 bases and 8 bases, in that order; junction bases with no gene match: 14. This CDR3 has 16 residues. CDR3 in amino acids: CASLRQGAFVGEKLFF. DNA for the CDR3: TGTGCCAGCTTGAGACAGGGGGCATTTGTCGGGGAAAAACTGTTTTTT. The full variable domain, completed using reference TRBV28 and TRBJ1-4, is DVKVTQSSRYLVKRTGEKVFLECVQDMDHENMFWYRQDPGLGLRLIYFSYDVKMKEKGDIPEGYSVSREKKERFSLILESASTNQTSMYLCASLRQGAFVGEKLFFGSGTQLSVL.

The chain carries TRBV2 and TRBJ1-5; 9 nucleotides match TRBD1. This CDR3 is 14 amino acids long. Losses at the gene ends were 6 bases for V and 4 bases for J; bases not matched to a gene: 4. Per the germline V gene, CDR1 is SNHLY and CDR2 is FYNNEI. The CDR3 loop is CASRNGQGNQPQHF. CDR3 DNA sequence: TGTGCCAGCAGGAACGGACAGGGGAATCAGCCCCAGCATTTT.

This clonotype was detected many times. The J gene is TRBJ2-5, the V gene TRBV2; 8 bases match TRBD2. The V gene's germline CDR1 is SNHLY and CDR2 FYNNEI. Unmatched junction bases numbered 4, after V lost 7 bases and J lost 0 bases. The CDR3 is made up of 14 amino acids. CDR3: CASKVAGYQETQYF. CDR3 bases: TGTGCCAGCAAGGTAGCGGGGTACCAAGAGACCCAGTACTTC.

This clonotype has ten or more counts. The chain links TRBV6-1 to TRBJ2-2, with 10 bases identical to TRBD2. CDR3 length: 15 amino acids. CDR1 and CDR2 (germline): MNHNS, SASEGT. J lost 2 bases, V lost 6 bases, and 3 bases had no gene match. The DNA of the CDR3 is TGTGCCAGCAGGGGACTAGCGATTAACACCGGGGAGCTGTTTTTT. Translation gives CASRGLAINTGELFF.

With respect to this clonotype: A read error is possible here, since a much larger clone lies one base away. The chain combines TRBV10-3 with TRBJ1-2; unclear D gene. From germline, CDR1 is ENHRY and CDR2 SYGVKD. V was shortened by 3 bases and J by 8 bases, with 16 bases between the two germline ends. This CDR3 is 14 amino acids long. CDR3 coding DNA: TGTGCCATCAGTGAAAGACTGGGCTCGGAAGGCTACACCTTC. Residues: CAISERLGSEGYTF.

The CDR3, as DNA: TGCGCCAGCACCCGGGAACCAGCTAACTATGGCTACACCTTC. Protein sequence: CASTREPANYGYTF. The chain is built from TRBV5-1 and TRBJ1-2; D uncertain. The CDR3 sequence is 14 residues long. Looked up from germline, CDR1 is SGHRS and CDR2 is YFSETQ. Trimming took 6 bases from V and 0 from J, leaving 12 bases between them.

This clonotype was found many times. V usage is TRBV5-1 and J usage is TRBJ1-1; D is possibly TRBD1 (5 bases). This CDR3 comprises 14 residues. Germline V CDR1 and CDR2: SGHRS, YFSETQ. V lost 4 bases, J lost 1 base, and 11 bases lay in between. The CDR3 region is CASSRRGGNTEAFF. DNA for the CDR3: TGCGCCAGCAGCAGGAGGGGCGGGAACACTGAAGCTTTCTTT.

This clonotype was counted ten times or more. The chain links TRBV7-2 to TRBJ2-3; 7 bases fit TRBD2. In germline, CDR1 is SGHTA, CDR2 FQGNSA. J was trimmed by 4 bases and V by 2 bases; bases with no gene match: 12. The CDR3 is 17 amino acids. For the CDR3, the DNA is TGTGCCAGCAGCTTAAGGCGGGGGTACCTTGGCGCAGATACGCAGTATTTT. Translation: CASSLRRGYLGADTQYF. The whole variable domain, filled in from reference TRBV7-2 and TRBJ2-3, reads GAGVSQSPSNKVTEKGKDVELRCDPISGHTALYWYRQSLGQGLEFLIYFQGNSAPDKSGLPSDRFSAERTGGSVSTLTIQRTQQEDSAVYLCASSLRRGYLGADTQYFGPGTRLTVL.

The chain has TRBV10-2 and TRBJ2-1; 9 bases are a match to TRBD2. With 6 bases clipped from V and 5 bases from J, the junction kept 8 bases outside the gene matches. The CDR3 runs to 15 residues. The germline V gene encodes CDR1 WSHSY and CDR2 SAAADI. CDR3 bases: TGCGCCAGCAGGAGACCGACTAGCGGTAACAATGAGCAGTTCTTC. Its translation is CASRRPTSGNNEQFF.

Ten or more counts support this clonotype. V usage is TRBV7-2 and J usage is TRBJ2-2, with TRBD2 matching 9 bases. J was trimmed by 8 bases and V by 1 base; bases with no gene match: 8. This CDR3 is built from 16 residues. Per germline, CDR1 SGHTA and CDR2 FQGNSA. CDR3 nucleotides: TGTGCCAGCAGCTTAGGTAGCGGGGGCCTTCTTGGGGAGCTGTTTTTT. This translates into CASSLGSGGLLGELFF. The full variable domain, with the rest looked up from reference TRBV7-2 and TRBJ2-2, is GAGVSQSPSNKVTEKGKDVELRCDPISGHTALYWYRQSLGQGLEFLIYFQGNSAPDKSGLPSDRFSAERTGGSVSTLTIQRTQQEDSAVYLCASSLGSGGLLGELFFGEGSRLTVL.

This clonotype has more than one count but fewer than ten. The chain's CDR3 is CSARVPGIDAYTF. CDR3 nucleotide sequence: TGCAGTGCTAGAGTCCCCGGGATCGATGCCTACACCTTC. The gene calls are TRBV20-1 and TRBJ1-2; D is uncertain. The CDR3 is made up of 13 amino acids. V lost 1 base and J 10 bases, leaving 16 bases between the germline ends. Per germline, CDR1 DFQATT and CDR2 SNEGSKA (reference sequence).

The gene calls are TRBV13 and TRBJ2-4; 12 bases are shared with TRBD2. V was pared by 2 bases and J by 9 bases, with 2 bases of the junction left unmatched. This CDR3 is 14 amino acids long. Germline V gene data show CDR1 as PRHDT and CDR2 as FYEKMQ (reference sequence). The CDR3 spells CASSLPSGGGIQYF. In DNA form, the CDR3 reads TGTGCCAGCAGCTTACCTAGCGGGGGGGGCATTCAGTACTTC.

The sample holds many counts of this clonotype. This sequence joins TRBV28 and TRBJ1-6; D not certain. The ends were cut back, 7 bases at V and 7 bases at J, with 11 bases in the middle. The CDR3 contains 13 residues. Per the germline V gene, CDR1 is MDHEN and CDR2 is SYDVKM. This chain's CDR3 is CASTPVENSPLHF. CDR3 nucleotide sequence: TGTGCCAGCACCCCTGTTGAGAATTCACCCCTCCACTTT.

This clonotype was counted a few times. V and J are TRBV18 and TRBJ1-1; D uncertain. The germline CDR1 and CDR2 sequences are KGHSH and LQKENI. Trimming took 5 bases from V and 7 from J, leaving 8 bases between them. This CDR3 comprises 11 residues. The CDR3 DNA reads TGTGCCAGCTCAGAGGCAGATGAAGCTTTCTTT. Residues: CASSEADEAFF.

The rearrangement links TRBV29-1 to TRBJ1-1; TRBD1 agrees at 9 bases. The CDR3 has 16 residues. After removal of 6 bases from V and 0 bases from J, the junction contained 11 bases not matched to a gene. In germline, CDR1 is SQVTM, CDR2 ANQGSEA. The CDR3 region has the DNA TGCAGCGTAACCGGGACAGGGAGATTCTTGAACACTGAAGCTTTCTTT. This sequence encodes CSVTGTGRFLNTEAFF.

The chain is built from TRBV5-1 and TRBJ2-3; TRBD1 might be the D (6 bases). This CDR3 is built from 16 residues. V was clipped by 1 base and J by 1 base, with 13 bases between them. CDR1 and CDR2 from the germline V gene are SGHRS and YFSETQ. The CDR3 sequence: CASSLTGNGGTDTQYF. The CDR3 coding sequence is TGCGCCAGCAGCTTGACAGGGAATGGGGGCACAGATACGCAGTATTTT.

This clonotype was seen many times. The rearrangement links TRBV6-1 to TRBJ1-1; no definite D call. Germline-derived CDR1 and CDR2 are MNHNS and SASEGT. CDR3 size: 10 residues. With 5 bases removed from V and 11 bases from J, the gap between germline ends came to 9 bases. In nucleotides, the CDR3 is TGTGCCAGCAGTAAGGGTTGGGCTTTCTTT. Its protein is CASSKGWAFF.

This clonotype was observed a few times. This chain joins TRBV6-1 and TRBJ2-1; 7 nucleotides line up with TRBD1. Germline-derived CDR1 and CDR2 are MNHNS and SASEGT. V was clipped by 6 bases and J by 9 bases; unmatched bases: 11. This CDR3 has 14 amino acids. This CDR3 reads CASSRGGLGAEQFF. The CDR3 DNA sequence: TGTGCCAGCAGCCGAGGGGGCCTCGGGGCTGAGCAGTTCTTC.

This clonotype appeared a few times. The rearrangement links TRBV12-3 or TRBV12-4 to TRBJ1-2, with TRBD1 identical over 9 bases. The CDR3 contains 16 residues. J gave up 7 bases and V 0 bases, and 9 bases lay outside the gene matches. The CDR3 DNA reads as TGTGCCAGCAGTTTAGCAGTCCCGGGACAGGGAGGTGGCTACACCTTC. Protein product: CASSLAVPGQGGGYTF.

This clonotype was recorded a few times. This chain uses TRBV29-1 with TRBJ1-3; no clear D. Germline values: CDR1 SQVTM, CDR2 ANQGSEA. V lost 7 bases and J 7 bases, leaving 14 bases between the germline ends. This CDR3 is 12 amino acids long. The CDR3, as DNA: TGCAGCGCCGCTTGGAGAAAGAACACCATATATTTT. It is translated as CSAAWRKNTIYF.

Many counts were recorded for this clonotype. At one boundary the junction diverges from the germline segment, which might be a read error. The V and J genes are TRBV7-7 and TRBJ1-1; D call uncertain. The CDR3 length is 13 residues. From germline, CDR1 is SSHAT and CDR2 FNYEAQ (reference sequence). CDR3 in amino acids: CASSLYLNTEAFF. In nucleotides, the CDR3 is TGTGCTAGCAGCTTATATCTGAACACTGAAGCTTTCTTT.